Below are 17 T cell receptor beta chains sequenced from a single sample in a study of blood T cell repertoires in COVID-19. Clones were sequenced by immunoSEQ multiplex PCR, and TCRdb holds only the in-frame ones, with some missing. The sample carries roughly 150,000 clones, around 81% recorded once. Sequenced sample: peripheral blood. These receptors were obtained from a woman aged 80 or over with COVID-19, enrolled during active disease.

V and J are TRBV3-1 (or the pseudogene TRBV3-2) and TRBJ2-7, with TRBD2 identical over 7 bases. Per germline, CDR1 LGHDT and CDR2 YNNKEL (reference sequence). The CDR3 is 13 amino acids. Trimming removed 4 bases from V and 4 bases from J; junction bases left unmatched: 4. The CDR3 region has the DNA TGTGCCAGCAGCCCGTGGGGGGGATACGAGCAGTACTTC. Translated, it gives CASSPWGGYEQYF.

The chain employs TRBV11-2 and TRBJ1-1; a weak D match, TRBD1 (6 bases). Trimming removed 5 bases from V and 5 bases from J, with 12 bases in between. The germline V gene encodes CDR1 SGHAT and CDR2 FQNNGV. CDR3 size: 13 residues. The CDR3 protein is CASSPDRQTEAFF. The CDR3 DNA reads TGTGCCAGCAGCCCCGACAGGCAAACTGAAGCTTTCTTT.

This clone has only one observation. This sequence joins TRBV7-9 and TRBJ2-3; the D gene is possibly TRBD2 (7 bases). CDR3 length equals 16 residues. With 7 bases removed from V and 0 bases from J, the gap between germline ends came to 17 bases. Germline V gene lookup returns CDR1 SEHNR and CDR2 FQNEAQ (reference sequence). This CDR3 reads CASNLPGGPSTDTQYF. DNA of the CDR3: TGTGCCAGCAACCTTCCGGGGGGCCCCAGCACAGATACGCAGTATTTT.

The V call is TRBV4-2, the J call TRBJ2-5; tentative D call: TRBD2 (5 bases). Looked up from germline, CDR1 is LGHNA and CDR2 is YNFKEQ. The CDR3 totals 19 residues. Between the trimmed V and J ends, which lost 5 bases and 5 bases, there was a span of 30 bases. CDR3 loop: CASSKRREARASVAETQYF. In DNA, the CDR3 is TGTGCCAGCAGCAAAAGACGGGAAGCCCGGGCGAGCGTGGCGGAGACCCAGTACTTC.

In this sample, this clone turned up a few times. V usage is TRBV19 and J usage is TRBJ1-2, with 7 bases that match TRBD1. The CDR3 runs 13 residues. With V trimmed by 5 bases and J by 2 bases, 2 bases remained unmatched. Per germline, CDR1 LNHDA and CDR2 SQIVND (reference sequence). The CDR3 sequence is CASSPGQNYGYTF. The CDR3 DNA is TGTGCCAGTAGTCCGGGACAGAACTATGGCTACACCTTC.

The chain couples TRBV5-1 to TRBJ2-4, with TRBD2 matching over 8 bases. CDR1 and CDR2 from the germline V gene are SGHRS and YFSETQ. Trimming cost V 1 base and J 8 bases; bases outside gene matches: 5. CDR3 length: 14 residues. The CDR3 DNA reads TGCGCCAGCAGCTTGTCAGGACTAGCTGACATTCAGTACTTC. Its translation: CASSLSGLADIQYF. The full variable domain, rest sourced from reference TRBV5-1 and TRBJ2-4, is KAGVTQTPRYLIKTRGQQVTLSCSPISGHRSVSWYQQTPGQGLQFLFEYFSETQRNKGNFPGRFSGRQFSNSRSEMNVSTLELGDSALYLCASSLSGLADIQYFGAGTRLSVL.

The CDR3 nucleotides read TGTGCCAGCTCACAGTCGACAGGTATGAACACTGAAGCTTTCTTT. This gives the protein CASSQSTGMNTEAFF. The genes are TRBV18 and TRBJ1-1; D may be TRBD1 (6 bases). V shed 4 bases and J shed 0 bases, with 12 bases lying between them. Germline lookup yields CDR1 KGHSH and CDR2 LQKENI. The CDR3 loop spans 15 amino acids.

The gene calls are TRBV28 and TRBJ2-5, with 7 bases aligning to TRBD1. V trimming: 3 bases; J trimming: 2 bases; junction bases outside the gene matches: 6. Germline V lookup: CDR1 MDHEN, CDR2 SYDVKM. This CDR3 is built from 15 residues. CDR3 nucleotides: TGTGCCAGCAGTTTTGGCAGGGGGTCACAAGAGACCCAGTACTTC. Amino acid sequence: CASSFGRGSQETQYF.

The V and J genes are TRBV7-8 and TRBJ2-5; a possible D gene is TRBD1 (6 bases). This CDR3 contains 18 residues. Trimming cost V 2 bases and J 1 base, with 20 bases left between them. Germline V CDR1 and CDR2: SGHVS, FQNEAQ. The CDR3 coding sequence is TGTGCCAGCAGCTTATGGGGTCCGACAGGATGGGGCCAAGAGACCCAGTACTTC. The encoded protein is CASSLWGPTGWGQETQYF. The full variable domain, with the rest looked up from reference TRBV7-8 and TRBJ2-5, is GAGVSQSPRYKVAKRGQDVALRCDPISGHVSLFWYQQALGQGPEFLTYFQNEAQLDKSGLPSDRFFAERPEGSVSTLKIQRTQQEDSAVYLCASSLWGPTGWGQETQYFGPGTRLLVL.

In its sample, this clone was seen once. The V and J genes are TRBV6-1 and TRBJ2-1, with a tentative D call TRBD2 (6 bases). CDR1 and CDR2 from the germline V gene are MNHNS and SASEGT. This CDR3 is built from 17 residues. V was trimmed by 1 base and J by 4 bases, leaving 17 bases between them. Here the CDR3 reads CASSEVGRSTIYNEQFF. The CDR3 DNA sequence: TGTGCCAGCAGTGAAGTGGGGAGGAGCACTATTTACAATGAGCAGTTCTTC.

The rearrangement uses TRBV7-8 and TRBJ1-5, with 8 bases matching TRBD1. V was pared by 5 bases and J by 14 bases, with 11 bases of the junction left unmatched. CDR1 is SGHVS and CDR2 is FQNEAQ in the germline V gene. The CDR3 runs to 13 residues. CDR3 protein: CASSPEPGQEEHF. The DNA of the CDR3 is TGTGCCAGCAGCCCGGAACCGGGACAGGAGGAGCATTTT. Combining the CDR3 with reference TRBV7-8 and TRBJ1-5 gives the whole variable domain GAGVSQSPRYKVAKRGQDVALRCDPISGHVSLFWYQQALGQGPEFLTYFQNEAQLDKSGLPSDRFFAERPEGSVSTLKIQRTQQEDSAVYLCASSPEPGQEEHFGDGTRLSIL.

The chain is built from TRBV28 and TRBJ1-5; 8 bases map to TRBD1. With 6 bases clipped from V and 4 bases from J, the junction kept 8 bases outside the gene matches. The CDR3 has 15 amino acids. Per germline, CDR1 MDHEN and CDR2 SYDVKM. CDR3 bases: TGTGCCAGCAGCCTGAAAGGACAGGGTAATCAGCCCCAGCATTTT. It encodes CASSLKGQGNQPQHF.

This clone has at least ten counts. The chain combines TRBV16 with TRBJ1-1; 8 bases match TRBD1. Looked up from germline, CDR1 is KGHSY and CDR2 is FQNENV. The CDR3 is 14 residues long. Unmatched junction bases numbered 4, after V lost 6 bases and J lost 1 base. The chain's CDR3 is CASSRTGTNTEAFF. Here the CDR3 DNA reads TGTGCCAGCAGTCGGACAGGGACGAACACTGAAGCTTTCTTT.

The gene calls are TRBV5-1 and TRBJ2-2; D might be TRBD2 (6 bases). The CDR3 consists of 15 residues. Per germline, CDR1 SGHRS and CDR2 YFSETQ. V shed 1 base and J shed 1 base, with 8 bases lying between them. The CDR3 DNA reads TGCGCCAGCAGCTTGAACGGGGGGAACACCGGGGAGCTGTTTTTT. It specifies CASSLNGGNTGELFF. The variable domain in full, completed from reference TRBV5-1 and TRBJ2-2, reads KAGVTQTPRYLIKTRGQQVTLSCSPISGHRSVSWYQQTPGQGLQFLFEYFSETQRNKGNFPGRFSGRQFSNSRSEMNVSTLELGDSALYLCASSLNGGNTGELFFGEGSRLTVL.

The V gene is TRBV5-1, the J gene TRBJ1-6, with D unclear. Germline CDR1 and CDR2: SGHRS and YFSETQ. There are 13 residues in the CDR3. The ends were cut back, 0 bases at V and 7 bases at J, with 5 bases in the middle. CDR3 amino acids: CASSLDGNSPLHF. CDR3 bases: TGCGCCAGCAGCTTGGACGGGAATTCACCCCTCCACTTT.

The J gene is TRBJ1-2, the V gene TRBV6-5; 9 nucleotides line up with TRBD1. The CDR3 runs to 15 residues. Germline assignment: CDR1 MNHEY and CDR2 SVGAGI. V was pared by 10 bases and J by 0 bases, with 9 bases of the junction left unmatched. The CDR3 nucleotides are TGTGCCACATACACAGGGGGCACCTCTAACTATGGCTACACCTTC. This translates into CATYTGGTSNYGYTF.

This clone was seen more than once but under ten times. The chain uses TRBV29-1 and TRBJ2-1; TRBD2 aligns across 9 bases. CDR3 length: 13 amino acids. Germline trimming cut 6 bases from V and 6 bases from J; bases unmatched to any gene: 6. CDR1 and CDR2 from the germline V gene are SQVTM and ANQGSEA. The CDR3 is CSVVSGGVNEQFF. The CDR3 DNA reads TGCAGCGTGGTTAGCGGGGGCGTCAATGAGCAGTTCTTC.